A selection of T cell receptor beta chains follows, all from one sample in a study of cytomegalovirus exposure and HLA in healthy donors. TCRdb keeps only in-frame clones here, not all; method: immunoSEQ multiplex PCR. The table includes approximately 100,000 clones, approximately 72% detected once. The material sequenced was PBMCs. These receptors originate from a woman between 35 and 50 years old in good health and CMV-seronegative. Each CDR3 is given with its conserved first and last residue. The D gene is left open where the match is weak. Some rows have no size entry. The others give once, few or many, or a class for an expanded clone.

>.|TRBJ2-5|TRBV9|TRBD1
TGTGCCAGCAGCGTAGCTTACAGGGGCGAGACCCAGTACTTC
CASSVAYRGETQYF
>.|TRBJ2-2|TRBV7-7|.
TGTGCTAGCAGCTTCTTGCGGTCCGGGGAGCTGTTTTTT
CASSFLRSGELFF
>.|TRBJ2-5|TRBV27|.
TGTGCCAGCAGTCCGACAGGCGAAGAGACCCAGTACTTC
CASSPTGEETQYF
>once|TRBJ2-2|TRBV21-1|.
TGTGCCAGCAGTGAAGGGAGGTTCGCGAACACCGGGGAGCTGTTTTTT
CASSEGRFANTGELFF
>.|TRBJ2-1|TRBV29-1|TRBD2
TGCAGCCCCAGCGGGGGGCCCTACAATGAGCAGTTCTTC
CSPSGGPYNEQFF
>.|TRBJ2-3|TRBV9|TRBD2
TGTGCCAGCAGCGCTAGCGGGGGATCCCGGGATACGCAGTATTTT
CASSASGGSRDTQYF
>.|TRBJ1-4|TRBV19|.
TGTGCCAGTAGTATAGGGACTCAGGTCATTGGAGAAAAACTGTTTTTT
CASSIGTQVIGEKLFF
>.|TRBJ2-3|TRBV30|TRBD2
TGTGCCTGGGATCGCCCTAGCGCGGGAGTTACGGCAGATACGCAGTATTTT
CAWDRPSAGVTADTQYF
>.|TRBJ1-1|TRBV7-6|.
TGTGCCAGCAGCCTCCTTGGACAGTCAAACACTGAAGCTTTCTTT
CASSLLGQSNTEAFF
>.|TRBJ1-5|TRBV11-2|.
TGTGCCAGCAGCCGCCAAGGAGGGAGCAATCAGCCCCAGCATTTT
CASSRQGGSNQPQHF
>few|TRBJ2-2|TRBV4-2|TRBD2
TGTGCCAGCAGCCAAGATCCTGCGGGGGTGACCGGGGAGCTGTTTTTT
CASSQDPAGVTGELFF
>once|TRBJ2-2|TRBV5-1|.
TGCGCCAGCAGCTTGGGCGCGAACACCGGGGAGCTGTTTTTT
CASSLGANTGELFF
>.|TRBJ2-5|TRBV5-6|.
TGTGCCAGCAGCTTGGACCGGGGCAGGGGCATCCAAGAGACCCAGTACTTC
CASSLDRGRGIQETQYF
>.|TRBJ2-7|TRBV7-6|TRBD1
TGTGCCAGCAGCTCTCTGGCGACAGGGGACGAGCAGTACTTC
CASSSLATGDEQYF
>.|TRBJ1-1|TRBV5-1|.
TGCGCCAGCAGCGTCCCAGGGTCTTCTGAAGCTTTCTTT
CASSVPGSSEAFF